The T cell receptor (beta chain) under discussion was sequenced for a study of T cell responses to AZD1222 COVID-19 vaccine. Looking at the study overall: Pooling was applied to second doses at about 4 or about 12 weeks. Study-wide points: The span of vaccine-associated CD4 TCRs extended across spike, with dominance at 160-218 and 743-854.

This CDR3 has 15 amino acids. From germline, CDR1 is MDHEN and CDR2 SYDVKM. The V and J ends lost 5 bases and 3 bases, in that order; junction bases with no gene match: 7. This clone was seen just once. Its antigen is currently unknown. The repertoire was sequenced with immunoSEQ multiplex PCR; TCRdb's copy has only in-frame clones and lacks some. The table shows around 92,000 clones, with 86% occurring only once. The chain links TRBV28 to TRBJ2-7, with 10 positions matching TRBD2. The specimen was peripheral blood, collected on day 0 of AZD1222 vaccination. This sequence originates from an adult in good health. The CDR3 bases are TGTGCCAGCAGTGCCTCTAGCGGGAGATTCTACGAGCAGTACTTC. It codes for CASSASSGRFYEQYF.